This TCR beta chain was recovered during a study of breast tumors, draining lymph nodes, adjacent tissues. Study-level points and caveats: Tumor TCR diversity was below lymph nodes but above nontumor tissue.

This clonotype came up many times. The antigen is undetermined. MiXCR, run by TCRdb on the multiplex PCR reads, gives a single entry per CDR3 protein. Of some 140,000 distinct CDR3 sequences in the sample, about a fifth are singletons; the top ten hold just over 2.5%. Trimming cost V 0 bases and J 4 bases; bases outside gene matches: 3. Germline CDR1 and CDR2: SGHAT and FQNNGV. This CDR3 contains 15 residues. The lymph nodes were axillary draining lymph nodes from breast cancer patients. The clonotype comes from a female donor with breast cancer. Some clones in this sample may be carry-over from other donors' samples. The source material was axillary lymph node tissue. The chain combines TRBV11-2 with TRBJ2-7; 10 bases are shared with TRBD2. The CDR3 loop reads CASSLEASGRYEQYF. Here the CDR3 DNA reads TGTGCCAGCAGCTTAGAGGCTAGCGGGAGATACGAGCAGTACTTC.